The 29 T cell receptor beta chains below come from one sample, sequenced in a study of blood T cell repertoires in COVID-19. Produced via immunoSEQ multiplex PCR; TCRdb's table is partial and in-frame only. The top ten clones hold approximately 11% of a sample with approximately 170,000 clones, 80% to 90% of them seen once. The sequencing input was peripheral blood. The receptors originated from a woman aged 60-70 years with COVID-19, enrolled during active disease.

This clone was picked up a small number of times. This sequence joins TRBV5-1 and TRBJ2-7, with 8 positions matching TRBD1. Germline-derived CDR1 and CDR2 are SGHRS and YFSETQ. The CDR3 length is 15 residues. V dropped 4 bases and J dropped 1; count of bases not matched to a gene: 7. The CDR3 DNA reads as TGCGCCAGCAGCCCCTCCGGACAGGGTTCCTACGAGCAGTACTTC. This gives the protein CASSPSGQGSYEQYF.

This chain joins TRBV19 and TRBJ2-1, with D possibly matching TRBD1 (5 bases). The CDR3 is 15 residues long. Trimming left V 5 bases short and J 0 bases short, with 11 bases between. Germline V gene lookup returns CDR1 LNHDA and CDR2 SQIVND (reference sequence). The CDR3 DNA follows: TGTGCCAGTAGTTTCGGACAAAGCTCCTACAATGAGCAGTTCTTC. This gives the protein CASSFGQSSYNEQFF.

CDR3 sequence (DNA): TGTGCCAGCAATTTCGGGGGCACAGATACGCAGTATTTT. Its protein is CASNFGGTDTQYF. The V gene is TRBV12-3 or TRBV12-4, the J gene TRBJ2-3; possibly TRBD2 for D (5 bases). The CDR3 has 13 amino acids. Trimming stripped 7 bases from V and 1 base from J, with 9 bases between.

Here the CDR3 reads CASSQQQGTNEKLFF. CDR3 DNA: TGCGCCAGCAGTCAACAACAGGGAACTAATGAAAAACTGTTTTTT. The chain uses TRBV23-1 and TRBJ1-4; tentative D call: TRBD1 (6 bases). TRBV23-1 is classed as an ORF, of uncertain function. Trimming removed 2 bases at V and 1 base at J, with 8 bases between. This CDR3 comprises 15 residues.

In DNA form, the CDR3 reads TGTGCCAGCAGCTCTAGAATCCCACCGGATGAGCAGTTCTTC. This translates into CASSSRIPPDEQFF. The V gene is TRBV5-8, the J gene TRBJ2-1; no clear D. CDR3 length: 14 amino acids. The germline CDR1 and CDR2 sequences are SGHTS and YDEGEE. Between the trimmed V and J ends, which lost 3 bases and 8 bases, there was a span of 15 bases. The whole variable domain, remainder taken from reference TRBV5-8 and TRBJ2-1, is EAGVTQSPTHLIKTRGQQATLRCSPISGHTSVYWYQQALGLGLQFLLWYDEGEERNRGNFPPRFSGRQFPNYSSELNVNALELEDSALYLCASSSRIPPDEQFFGPGTRLTVL.

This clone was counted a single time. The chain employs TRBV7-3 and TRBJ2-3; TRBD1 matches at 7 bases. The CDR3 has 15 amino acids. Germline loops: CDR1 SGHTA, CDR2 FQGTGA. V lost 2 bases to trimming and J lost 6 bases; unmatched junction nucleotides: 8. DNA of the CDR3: TGTGCCAGCAGCTTAGATGGTCGCAGGGGGGATACGCAGTATTTT. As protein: CASSLDGRRGDTQYF.

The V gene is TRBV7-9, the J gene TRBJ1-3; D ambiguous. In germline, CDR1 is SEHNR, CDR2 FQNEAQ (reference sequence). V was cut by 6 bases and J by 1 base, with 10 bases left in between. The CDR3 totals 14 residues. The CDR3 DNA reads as TGTGCCAGCAGGATAGGAGGGTCTGGAAACACCATATATTTT. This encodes CASRIGGSGNTIYF.

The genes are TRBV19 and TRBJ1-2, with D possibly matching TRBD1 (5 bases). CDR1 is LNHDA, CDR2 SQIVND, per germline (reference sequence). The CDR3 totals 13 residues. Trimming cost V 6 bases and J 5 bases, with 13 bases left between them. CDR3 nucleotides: TGTGCCAGTAGCATCGGGGGGAGATATGGCTACACCTTC. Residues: CASSIGGRYGYTF. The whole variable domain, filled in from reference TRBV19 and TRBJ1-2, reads DGGITQSPKYLFRKEGQNVTLSCEQNLNHDAMYWYRQDPGQGLRLIYYSQIVNDFQKGDIAEGYSVSREKKESFPLTVTSAQKNPTAFYLCASSIGGRYGYTFGSGTRLTVV.

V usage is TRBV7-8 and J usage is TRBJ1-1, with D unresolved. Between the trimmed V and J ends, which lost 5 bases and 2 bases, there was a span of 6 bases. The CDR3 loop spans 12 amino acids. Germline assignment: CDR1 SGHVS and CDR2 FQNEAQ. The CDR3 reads CASSHSNTEAFF. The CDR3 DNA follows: TGTGCCAGCAGCCACAGTAACACTGAAGCTTTCTTT. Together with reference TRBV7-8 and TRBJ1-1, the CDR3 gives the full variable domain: GAGVSQSPRYKVAKRGQDVALRCDPISGHVSLFWYQQALGQGPEFLTYFQNEAQLDKSGLPSDRFFAERPEGSVSTLKIQRTQQEDSAVYLCASSHSNTEAFFGQGTRLTVV.

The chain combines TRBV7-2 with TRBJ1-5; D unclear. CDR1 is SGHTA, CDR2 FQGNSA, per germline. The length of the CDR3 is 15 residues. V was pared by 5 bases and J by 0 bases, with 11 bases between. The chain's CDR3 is CASSPRPYSNQPQHF. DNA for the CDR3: TGTGCCAGCAGCCCCCGTCCTTATAGCAATCAGCCCCAGCATTTT.

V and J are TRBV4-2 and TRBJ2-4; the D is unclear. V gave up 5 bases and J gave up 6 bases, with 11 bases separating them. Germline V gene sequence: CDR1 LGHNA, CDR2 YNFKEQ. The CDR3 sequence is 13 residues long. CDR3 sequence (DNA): TGTGCCAGCAGCTTCGAGTCGGGAAACATTCAGTACTTC. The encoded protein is CASSFESGNIQYF.

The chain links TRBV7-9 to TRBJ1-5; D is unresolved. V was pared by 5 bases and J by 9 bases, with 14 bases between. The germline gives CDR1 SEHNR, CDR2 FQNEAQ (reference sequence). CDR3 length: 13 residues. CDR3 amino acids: CASSPQEGGPQHF. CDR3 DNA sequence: TGTGCCAGCAGCCCCCAGGAGGGTGGGCCCCAGCATTTT.

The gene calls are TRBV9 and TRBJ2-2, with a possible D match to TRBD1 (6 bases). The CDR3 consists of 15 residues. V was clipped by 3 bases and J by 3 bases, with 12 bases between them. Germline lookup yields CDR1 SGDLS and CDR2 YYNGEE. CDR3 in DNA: TGTGCCAGCAGCGGCCGGGACACTGACACCGGGGAGCTGTTTTTT. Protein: CASSGRDTDTGELFF.

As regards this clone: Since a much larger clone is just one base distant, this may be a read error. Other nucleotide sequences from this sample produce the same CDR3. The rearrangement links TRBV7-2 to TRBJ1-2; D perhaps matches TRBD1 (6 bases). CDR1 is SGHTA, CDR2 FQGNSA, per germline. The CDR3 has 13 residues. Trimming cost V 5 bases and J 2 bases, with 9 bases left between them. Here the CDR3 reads CASSPTGNYGYTF. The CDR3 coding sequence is TGTGCCAGCAGCCCGACAGGAAACTATGGCTACACCTTC.

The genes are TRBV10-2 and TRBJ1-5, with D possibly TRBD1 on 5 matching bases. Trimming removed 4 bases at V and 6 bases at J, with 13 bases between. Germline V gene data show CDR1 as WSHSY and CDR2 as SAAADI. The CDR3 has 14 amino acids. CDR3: CASSAETDGQPQHF. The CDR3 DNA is TGCGCCAGCAGTGCTGAGACAGATGGTCAGCCCCAGCATTTT.

In DNA, the CDR3 is TGTGCCAGCAGTCATACCCGAGAGGGTTATGGCTACACCTTC. Its translation: CASSHTREGYGYTF. V usage is TRBV6-5 and J usage is TRBJ1-2; D gene uncertain. Germline lookup yields CDR1 MNHEY and CDR2 SVGAGI. The ends were cut back, 5 bases at V and 5 bases at J, with 15 bases in the middle. The CDR3 covers 14 residues.

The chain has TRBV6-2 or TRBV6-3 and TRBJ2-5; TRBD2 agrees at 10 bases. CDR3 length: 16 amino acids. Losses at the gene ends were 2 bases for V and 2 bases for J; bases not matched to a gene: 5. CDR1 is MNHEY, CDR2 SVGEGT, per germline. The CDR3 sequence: CASSYIAGGEQETQYF. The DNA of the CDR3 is TGTGCCAGCAGTTACATAGCGGGAGGCGAGCAAGAGACCCAGTACTTC.

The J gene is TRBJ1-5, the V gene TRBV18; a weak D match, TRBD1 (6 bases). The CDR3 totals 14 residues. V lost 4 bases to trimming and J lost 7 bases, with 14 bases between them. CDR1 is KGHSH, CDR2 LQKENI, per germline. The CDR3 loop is CASSLSGERQPQHF. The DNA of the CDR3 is TGTGCCAGCTCACTTTCAGGGGAGAGGCAGCCCCAGCATTTT.

In nucleotides, the CDR3 is TGTGCCAGCAGTTCGACAGGGAACACTGAAGCTTTCTTT. This gives the protein CASSSTGNTEAFF. The chain has TRBV6-2 or TRBV6-3 and TRBJ1-1; tentatively, D is TRBD1 (6 bases). Per the germline V gene, CDR1 is MNHEY and CDR2 is SVGEGT. V was trimmed by 4 bases and J by 1 base, leaving 7 bases between them. The length of the CDR3 is 13 residues.

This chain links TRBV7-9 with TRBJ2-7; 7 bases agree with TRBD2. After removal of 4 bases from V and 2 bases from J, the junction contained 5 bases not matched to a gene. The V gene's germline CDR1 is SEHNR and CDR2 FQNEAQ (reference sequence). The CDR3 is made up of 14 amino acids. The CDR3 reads CASSSSGHPYEQYF. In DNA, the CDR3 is TGTGCCAGCAGCTCTAGCGGTCACCCCTACGAGCAGTACTTC.

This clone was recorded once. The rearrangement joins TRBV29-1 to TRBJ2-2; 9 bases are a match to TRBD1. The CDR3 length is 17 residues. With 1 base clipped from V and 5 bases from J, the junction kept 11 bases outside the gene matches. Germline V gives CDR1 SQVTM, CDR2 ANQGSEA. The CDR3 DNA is TGCAGCGTTGAAGGCCTCCCGGGACAGGGACGAACCGGGGAGCTGTTTTTT. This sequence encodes CSVEGLPGQGRTGELFF.

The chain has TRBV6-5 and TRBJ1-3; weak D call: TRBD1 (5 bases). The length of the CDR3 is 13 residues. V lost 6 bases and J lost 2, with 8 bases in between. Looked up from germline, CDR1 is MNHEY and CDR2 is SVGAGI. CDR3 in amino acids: CASSRGAGNTIYF. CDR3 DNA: TGTGCCAGCAGCCGGGGGGCTGGAAACACCATATATTTT.

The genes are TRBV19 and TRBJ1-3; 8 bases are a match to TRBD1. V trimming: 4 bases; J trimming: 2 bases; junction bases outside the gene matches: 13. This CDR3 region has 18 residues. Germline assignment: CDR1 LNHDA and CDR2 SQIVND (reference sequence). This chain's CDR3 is CASSTLTGAITPGNTIYF. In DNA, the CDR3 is TGTGCCAGTAGTACCCTGACAGGGGCCATTACCCCTGGAAACACCATATATTTT.

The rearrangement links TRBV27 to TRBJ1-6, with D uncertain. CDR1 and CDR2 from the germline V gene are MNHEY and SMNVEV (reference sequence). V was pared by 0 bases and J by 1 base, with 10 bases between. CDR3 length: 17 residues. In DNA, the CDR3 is TGTGCCAGCAGTTTATCGTCAGAGGTTTCCTATAATTCACCCCTCCACTTT. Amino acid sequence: CASSLSSEVSYNSPLHF.

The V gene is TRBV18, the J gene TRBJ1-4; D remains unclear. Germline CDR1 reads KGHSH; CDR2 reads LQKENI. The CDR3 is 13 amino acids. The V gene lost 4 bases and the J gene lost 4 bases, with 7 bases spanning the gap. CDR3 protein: CASSLPRNEKLFF. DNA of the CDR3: TGTGCCAGCTCACTCCCCCGTAATGAAAAACTGTTTTTT.

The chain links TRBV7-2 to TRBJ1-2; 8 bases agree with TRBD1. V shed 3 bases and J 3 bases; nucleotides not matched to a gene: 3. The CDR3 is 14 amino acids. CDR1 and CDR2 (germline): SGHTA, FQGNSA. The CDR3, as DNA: TGTGCCAGCAGCTTCGACAGGGGCGACTATGGCTACACCTTC. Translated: CASSFDRGDYGYTF.

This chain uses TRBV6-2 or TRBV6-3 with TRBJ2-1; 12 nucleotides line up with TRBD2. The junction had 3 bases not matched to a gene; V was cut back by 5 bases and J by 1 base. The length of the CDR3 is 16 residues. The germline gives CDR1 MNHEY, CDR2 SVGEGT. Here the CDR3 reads CASSETSGSSYNEQFF. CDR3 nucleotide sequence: TGTGCCAGCAGTGAGACTAGCGGGAGTTCCTACAATGAGCAGTTCTTC.

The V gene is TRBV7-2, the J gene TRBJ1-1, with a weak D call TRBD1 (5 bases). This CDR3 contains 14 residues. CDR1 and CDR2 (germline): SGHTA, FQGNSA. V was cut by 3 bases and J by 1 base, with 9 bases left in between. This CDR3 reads CASSFVTGNTEAFF. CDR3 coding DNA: TGTGCCAGCAGCTTCGTAACAGGGAACACTGAAGCTTTCTTT.

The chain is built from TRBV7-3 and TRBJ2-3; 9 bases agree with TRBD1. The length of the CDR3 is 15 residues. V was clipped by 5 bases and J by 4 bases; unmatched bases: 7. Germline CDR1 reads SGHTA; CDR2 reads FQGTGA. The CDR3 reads CASSRTGAYADTQYF. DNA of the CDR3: TGTGCCAGCAGCCGGACAGGGGCGTATGCAGATACGCAGTATTTT.